The clone carrying this T cell receptor (beta chain) was counted only a few times. The antigen remains undetermined. V trimming: 9 bases; J trimming: 6 bases; junction bases outside the gene matches: 8. The CDR3 has 14 residues. CDR1 is SNHLY and CDR2 is FYNNEI in the germline V gene. TCR beta VDJ and CDR3 profiles were obtained from a genomic DNA template. Via MiXCR, TCRdb re-called the reads, giving one row per CDR3 protein. The repertoire consists of hundreds of thousands of distinct CDR3 sequences, with 65% to 80% occurring once and the leading ten covering 4%. This record belongs to a study of CD8+CD57+ T cells in acquired aplastic anemia. Study background: DNA per sorted CD4+ or CD8+ sample ranged about 0.2 to 30 ug, averaging about 3.4 ug. Whole-study results and caveats: Patients did not significantly differ from controls in CD8+ Simpson's diversity. About 27 shared CD8+ CDR3s appeared highly expressed within patients' immunodominant clones.

The chain joins TRBV2 to TRBJ1-6; the match to TRBD1 covers 7 bases. This receptor was obtained from a human donor in good health, serving as a control. Sample: sorted CD4+, CD8+, or CD8+CD57+ T cells (not recorded which) from PBMCs. The CDR3 DNA reads TGTGCCAGTGTCTTCAACAGGGGTAATTCACCCCTCCACTTT. Residues: CASVFNRGNSPLHF.